This T cell receptor (beta chain) is from a study of CXCR3-negative and CXCR3-positive naive CD8 T cells. The CDR3 extends over 13 amino acids. Germline-derived CDR1 and CDR2 are SEHNR and FQNEAQ (reference sequence). Preparation of TRB cDNA libraries relied on 5' RACE carrying UMI labels. For each CDR3 protein, TCRdb gives one entry from its re-call of the 5' RACE reads, without DNA. Recorded for this sample: approximately 41,000 distinct CDR3 sequences. Study conclusions and caveats: TRBV-TRBJ usage was similar across naive CXCR3 subsets but distinct in memory cells.

A note on this clonotype: What it recognizes is unknown.

What was sequenced was memory CD8+ T cells from blood. V gene TRBV7-9 combines with J gene TRBJ2-7; TCRdb's D gene call, TRBD2, goes unchecked for lack of DNA. The origin of this receptor is a human donor in good health. Some clones in this sample may be carry-over from other donors' samples. CDR3 in amino acids: CATSPGLVYEQYF.